The 4 T cell receptor beta chains below all came from one sample that was sequenced in a study of blood T cell repertoires in COVID-19. The protocol was immunoSEQ multiplex PCR, while the TCRdb copy is restricted to in-frame clones and leaves out a portion. The table records about 140,000 clones, about 80% of them present only once. Sample: peripheral blood. All receptors derive from a human donor in a cohort sampled during active COVID-19.

The chain has TRBV3-1 (or the pseudogene TRBV3-2) and TRBJ1-6; 8 bases agree with TRBD1. The ends lost 5 bases at V and 6 bases at J; junction bases unmatched: 6. Per germline, CDR1 LGHDT and CDR2 YNNKEL (reference sequence). CDR3 length: 15 amino acids. The CDR3 loop reads CASSKTGGGNSPLHF. The CDR3 DNA reads TGTGCCAGCAGCAAAACAGGGGGTGGTAATTCACCCCTCCACTTT.

The chain carries TRBV7-2 and TRBJ1-5; 8 nucleotides align to TRBD1. The CDR3 consists of 15 residues. Germline V CDR1 and CDR2: SGHTA, FQGNSA. The junction had 3 bases not matched to a gene; V was cut back by 1 base and J by 4 bases. The DNA of the CDR3 is TGTGCCAGCAGCTTAGGCAGGGGGCCAAATCAGCCCCAGCATTTT. It codes for CASSLGRGPNQPQHF.

The CDR3 region is CASSYSGSNSPLHF. CDR3 nucleotides: TGTGCCAGCAGTTACTCGGGCAGTAATTCACCCCTCCACTTT. J is TRBJ1-6 and V is TRBV6-5; no firm D call. Trimming left V 0 bases short and J 6 bases short, with 6 bases between. CDR1 and CDR2 from the germline V gene are MNHEY and SVGAGI. The length of the CDR3 is 14 residues.

The genes are TRBV11-2 and TRBJ2-1; possibly TRBD2 for D (5 bases). The germline V gene has CDR1 SGHAT and CDR2 FQNNGV. CDR3 length: 15 residues. The germline V and J ends were trimmed by 3 bases and 1 base, with 10 bases remaining between them. This CDR3 is CASSFPGLSYNEQFF. The CDR3 DNA reads TGTGCCAGCAGCTTTCCGGGGTTGTCCTACAATGAGCAGTTCTTC.